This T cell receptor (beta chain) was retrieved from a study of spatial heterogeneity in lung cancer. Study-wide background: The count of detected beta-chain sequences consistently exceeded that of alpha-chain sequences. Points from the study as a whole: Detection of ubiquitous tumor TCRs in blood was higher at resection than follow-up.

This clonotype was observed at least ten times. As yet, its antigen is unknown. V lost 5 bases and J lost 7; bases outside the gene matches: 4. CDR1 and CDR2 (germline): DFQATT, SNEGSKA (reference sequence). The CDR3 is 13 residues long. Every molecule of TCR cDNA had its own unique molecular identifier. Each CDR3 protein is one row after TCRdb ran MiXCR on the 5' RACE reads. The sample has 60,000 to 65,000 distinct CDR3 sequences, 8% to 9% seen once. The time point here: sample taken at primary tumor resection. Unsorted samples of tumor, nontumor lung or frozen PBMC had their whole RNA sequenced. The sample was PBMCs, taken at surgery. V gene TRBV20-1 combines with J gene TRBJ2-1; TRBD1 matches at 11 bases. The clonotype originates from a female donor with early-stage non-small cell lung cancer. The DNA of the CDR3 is TGCAGTGCTTCCGGACAGGGGGCAAATGAGCAGTTCTTC. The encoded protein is CSASGQGANEQFF.